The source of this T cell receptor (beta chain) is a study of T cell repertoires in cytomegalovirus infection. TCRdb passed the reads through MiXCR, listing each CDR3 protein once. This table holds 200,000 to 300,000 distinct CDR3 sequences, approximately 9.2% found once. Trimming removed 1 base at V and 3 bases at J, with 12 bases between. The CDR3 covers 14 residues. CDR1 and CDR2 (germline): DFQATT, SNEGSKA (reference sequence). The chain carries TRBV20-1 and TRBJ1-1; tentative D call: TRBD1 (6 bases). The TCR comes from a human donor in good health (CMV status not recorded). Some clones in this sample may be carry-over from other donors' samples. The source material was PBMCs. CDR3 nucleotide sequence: TGCAGTGCTAGAGTAGGGGCAGGGGACACTGAAGCTTTCTTT. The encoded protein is CSARVGAGDTEAFF.